This record looks at one TCR beta chain sequence and its context. The antigen remains undetermined. The CDR3 contains 15 residues. Trimming took 4 bases from V and 3 from J, leaving 16 bases between them. CDR1 is LNHDA and CDR2 is SQIVND in the germline V gene (reference sequence). This sample is part of a study of radiotherapy plus CTLA-4 blockade in lung cancer. Study-wide context: Overall, 18% of patients showed an objective response, while roughly 28% attained disease control.

Data came from immunoSEQ multiplex PCR; TCRdb stores just in-frame clones and leaves some out. The data hold about 94,000 clones, with roughly 80% observed a single time. Whole-study results and caveats: Following radiotherapy plus ipilimumab, tumor-derived TCR clones expanded in the blood.

Here the sequenced sample was peripheral blood, taken from a patient treated with radiotherapy plus ipilimumab. The V and J genes are TRBV19 and TRBJ2-7, with D perhaps TRBD1 or TRBD2 (5 bases each). The clonotype comes from a human donor with non-small cell lung cancer that progressed on radiotherapy plus ipilimumab. The CDR3 protein is CASSRGAGNLYEQYF. The CDR3 DNA reads TGTGCCAGTAGTAGAGGGGCAGGAAACCTCTACGAGCAGTACTTC.